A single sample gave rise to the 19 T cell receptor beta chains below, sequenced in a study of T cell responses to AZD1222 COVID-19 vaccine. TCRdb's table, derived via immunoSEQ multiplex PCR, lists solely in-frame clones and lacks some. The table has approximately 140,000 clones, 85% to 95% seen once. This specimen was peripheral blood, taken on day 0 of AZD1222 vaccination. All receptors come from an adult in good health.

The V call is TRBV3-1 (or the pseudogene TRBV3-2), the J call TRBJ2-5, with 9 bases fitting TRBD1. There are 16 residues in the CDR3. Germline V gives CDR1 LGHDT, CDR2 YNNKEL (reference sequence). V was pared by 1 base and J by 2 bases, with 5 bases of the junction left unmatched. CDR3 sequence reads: CASSQVGTGIQETQYF. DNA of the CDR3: TGTGCCAGCAGCCAAGTGGGGACAGGGATACAAGAGACCCAGTACTTC.

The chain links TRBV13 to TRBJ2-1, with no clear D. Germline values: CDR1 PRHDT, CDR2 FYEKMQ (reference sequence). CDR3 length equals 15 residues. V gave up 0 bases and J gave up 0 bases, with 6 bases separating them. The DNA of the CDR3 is TGTGCCAGCAGCTTAGGACTCAACTCCTACAATGAGCAGTTCTTC. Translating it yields CASSLGLNSYNEQFF.

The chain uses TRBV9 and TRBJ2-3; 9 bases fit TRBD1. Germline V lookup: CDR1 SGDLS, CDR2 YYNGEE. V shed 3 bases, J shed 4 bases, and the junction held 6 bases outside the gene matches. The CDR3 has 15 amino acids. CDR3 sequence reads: CASSDRDRASDTQYF. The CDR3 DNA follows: TGTGCCAGCAGCGACCGGGACAGGGCTTCAGATACGCAGTATTTT.

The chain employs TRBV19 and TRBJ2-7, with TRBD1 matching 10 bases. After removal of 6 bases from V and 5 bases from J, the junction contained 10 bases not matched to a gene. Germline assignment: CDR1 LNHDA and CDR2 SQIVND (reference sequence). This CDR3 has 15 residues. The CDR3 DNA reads TGTGCCAGTAGCAATCCGGGACAGGGGATCCACGAGCAGTACTTC. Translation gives CASSNPGQGIHEQYF.

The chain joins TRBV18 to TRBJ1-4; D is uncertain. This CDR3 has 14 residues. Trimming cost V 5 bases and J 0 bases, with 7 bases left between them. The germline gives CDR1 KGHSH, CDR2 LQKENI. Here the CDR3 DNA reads TGTGCCAGCTCAACACACGCAACTAATGAAAAACTGTTTTTT. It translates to CASSTHATNEKLFF.

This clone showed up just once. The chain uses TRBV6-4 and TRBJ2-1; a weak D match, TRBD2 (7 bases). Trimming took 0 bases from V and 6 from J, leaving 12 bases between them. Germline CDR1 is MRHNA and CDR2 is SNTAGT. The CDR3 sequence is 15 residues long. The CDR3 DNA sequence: TGTGCCAGCAGTGACTCGGTGGGGGGGCTCAATGAGCAGTTCTTC. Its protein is CASSDSVGGLNEQFF.

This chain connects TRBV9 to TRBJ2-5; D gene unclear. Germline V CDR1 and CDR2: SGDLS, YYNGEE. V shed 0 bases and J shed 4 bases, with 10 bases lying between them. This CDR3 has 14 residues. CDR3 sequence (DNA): TGTGCCAGCAGCGTAGAGTGGTCGGGAGAGACCCAGTACTTC. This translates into CASSVEWSGETQYF.

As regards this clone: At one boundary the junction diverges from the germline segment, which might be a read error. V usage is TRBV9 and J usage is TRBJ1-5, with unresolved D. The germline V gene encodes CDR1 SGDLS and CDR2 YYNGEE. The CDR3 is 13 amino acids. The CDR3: CVSSVGSNQPQHF. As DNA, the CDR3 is TGTGTCAGCAGCGTCGGGAGCAATCAGCCCCAGCATTTT.

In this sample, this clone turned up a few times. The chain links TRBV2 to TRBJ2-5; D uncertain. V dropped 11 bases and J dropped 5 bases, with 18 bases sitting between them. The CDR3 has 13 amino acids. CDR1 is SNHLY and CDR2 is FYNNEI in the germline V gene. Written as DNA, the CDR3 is TGTGCCCTCAGAAAGGCAGGACCGGAGACCCAGTACTTC. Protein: CALRKAGPETQYF.

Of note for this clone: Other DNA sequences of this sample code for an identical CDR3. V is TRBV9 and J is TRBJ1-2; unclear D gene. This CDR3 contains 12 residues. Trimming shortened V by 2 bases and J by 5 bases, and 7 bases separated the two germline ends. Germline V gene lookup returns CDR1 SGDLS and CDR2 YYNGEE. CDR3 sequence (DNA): TGTGCCAGCAGCGTGTCCAGTTATGGCTACACCTTC. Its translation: CASSVSSYGYTF.

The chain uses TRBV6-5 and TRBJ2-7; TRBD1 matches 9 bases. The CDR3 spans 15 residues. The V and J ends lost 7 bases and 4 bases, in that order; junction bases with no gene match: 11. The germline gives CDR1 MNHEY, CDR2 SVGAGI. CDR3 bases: TGTGCCAGCACCCCGTCCGGGACAGGGATGTACGAGCAGTACTTC. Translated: CASTPSGTGMYEQYF.

The CDR3 spells CASREGQGFSGYTF. In DNA form, the CDR3 reads TGCGCCAGCAGAGAGGGACAGGGGTTTTCTGGCTACACCTTC. The J gene is TRBJ1-2, the V gene TRBV5-1, with TRBD1 matching over 10 bases. V lost 5 bases and J lost 7; bases outside the gene matches: 8. This CDR3 has 14 amino acids. Germline-derived CDR1 and CDR2 are SGHRS and YFSETQ.

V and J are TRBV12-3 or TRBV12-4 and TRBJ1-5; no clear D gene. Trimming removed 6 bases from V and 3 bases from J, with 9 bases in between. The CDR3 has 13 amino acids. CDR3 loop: CASRAVVNQPQHF. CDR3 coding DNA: TGTGCCAGCAGAGCCGTAGTCAATCAGCCCCAGCATTTT.

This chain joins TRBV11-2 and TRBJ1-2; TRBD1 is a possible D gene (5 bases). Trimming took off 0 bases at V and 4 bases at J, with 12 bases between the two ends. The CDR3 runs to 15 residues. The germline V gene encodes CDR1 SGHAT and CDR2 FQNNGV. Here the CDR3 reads CASSLDPRGRYGYTF. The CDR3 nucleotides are TGTGCCAGCAGCTTAGACCCCCGGGGCCGCTATGGCTACACCTTC.

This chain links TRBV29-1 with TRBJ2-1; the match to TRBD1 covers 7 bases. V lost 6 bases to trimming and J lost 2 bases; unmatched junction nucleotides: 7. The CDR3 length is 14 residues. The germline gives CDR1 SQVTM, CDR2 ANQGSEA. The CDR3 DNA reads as TGCAGCGTCCCCGACAGGGTGACCTACAATGAGCAGTTCTTC. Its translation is CSVPDRVTYNEQFF.

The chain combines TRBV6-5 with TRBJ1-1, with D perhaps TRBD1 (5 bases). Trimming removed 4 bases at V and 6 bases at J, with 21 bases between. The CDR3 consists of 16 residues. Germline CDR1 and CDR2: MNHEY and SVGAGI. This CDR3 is CASSSAVGGGSAEAFF. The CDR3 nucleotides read TGTGCCAGCAGTTCCGCAGTCGGGGGTGGGAGCGCTGAAGCTTTCTTT.

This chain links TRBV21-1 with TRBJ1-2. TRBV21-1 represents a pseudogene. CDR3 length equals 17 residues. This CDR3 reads CASSEVGQRKYNYGYTF. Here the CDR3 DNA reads TGTGCCAGCTCAGAGGTTGGGCAGCGCAAATATAACTATGGCTACACCTTC.

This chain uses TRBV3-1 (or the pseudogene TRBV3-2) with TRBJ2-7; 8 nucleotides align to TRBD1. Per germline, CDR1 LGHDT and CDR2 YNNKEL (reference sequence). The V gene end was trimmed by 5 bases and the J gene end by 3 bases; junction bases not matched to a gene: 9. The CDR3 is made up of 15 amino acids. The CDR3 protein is CASSLTGATHYEQYF. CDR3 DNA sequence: TGTGCCAGCAGCTTGACAGGGGCTACCCACTACGAGCAGTACTTC.

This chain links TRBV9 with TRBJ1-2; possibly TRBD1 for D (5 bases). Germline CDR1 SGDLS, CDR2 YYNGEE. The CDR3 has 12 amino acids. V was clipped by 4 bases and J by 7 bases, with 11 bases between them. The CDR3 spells CASSTQGGGYTF. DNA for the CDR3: TGTGCCAGCAGCACCCAGGGAGGTGGCTACACCTTC.